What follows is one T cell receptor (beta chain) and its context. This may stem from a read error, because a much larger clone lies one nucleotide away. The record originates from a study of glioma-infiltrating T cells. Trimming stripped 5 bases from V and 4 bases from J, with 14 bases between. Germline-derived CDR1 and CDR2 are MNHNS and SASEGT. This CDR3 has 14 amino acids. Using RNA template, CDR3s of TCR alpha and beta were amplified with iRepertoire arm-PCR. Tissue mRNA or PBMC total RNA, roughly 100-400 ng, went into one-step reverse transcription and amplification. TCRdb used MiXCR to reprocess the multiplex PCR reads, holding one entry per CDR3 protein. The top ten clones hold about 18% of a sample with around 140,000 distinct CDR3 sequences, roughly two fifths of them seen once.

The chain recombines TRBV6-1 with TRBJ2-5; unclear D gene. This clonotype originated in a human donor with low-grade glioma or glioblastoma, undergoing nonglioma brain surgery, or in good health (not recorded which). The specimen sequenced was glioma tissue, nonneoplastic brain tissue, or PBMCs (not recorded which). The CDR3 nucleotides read TGTGCCAGCAGTACCAGGCCCCAAACAGAGACCCAGTACTTC. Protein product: CASSTRPQTETQYF.